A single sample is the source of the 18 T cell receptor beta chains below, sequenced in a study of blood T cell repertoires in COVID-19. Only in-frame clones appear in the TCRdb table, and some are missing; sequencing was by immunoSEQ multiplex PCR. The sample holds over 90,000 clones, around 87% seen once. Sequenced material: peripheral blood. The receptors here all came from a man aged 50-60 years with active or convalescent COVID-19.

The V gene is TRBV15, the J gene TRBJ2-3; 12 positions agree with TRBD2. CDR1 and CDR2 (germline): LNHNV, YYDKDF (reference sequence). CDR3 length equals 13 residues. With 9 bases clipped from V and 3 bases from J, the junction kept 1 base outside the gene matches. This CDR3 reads CATTSGGTDTQYF. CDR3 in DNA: TGTGCCACGACTAGCGGGGGAACAGATACGCAGTATTTT. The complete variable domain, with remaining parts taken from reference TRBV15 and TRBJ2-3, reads DAMVIQNPRYQVTQFGKPVTLSCSQTLNHNVMYWYQQKSSQAPKLLFHYYDKDFNNEADTPDNFQSRRPNTSFCFLDIRSPGLGDTAMYLCATTSGGTDTQYFGPGTRLTVL.

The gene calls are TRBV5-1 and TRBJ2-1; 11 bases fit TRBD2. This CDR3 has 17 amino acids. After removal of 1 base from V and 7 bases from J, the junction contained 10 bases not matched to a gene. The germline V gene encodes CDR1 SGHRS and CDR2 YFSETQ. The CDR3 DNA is TGCGCCAGCAGCTTGAACAGCAGAGGACTAGCGGGTAATGAGCAGTTCTTC. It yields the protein CASSLNSRGLAGNEQFF.

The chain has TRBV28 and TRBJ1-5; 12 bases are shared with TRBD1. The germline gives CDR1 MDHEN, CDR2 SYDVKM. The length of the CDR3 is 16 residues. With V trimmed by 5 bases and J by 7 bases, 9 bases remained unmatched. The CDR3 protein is CASSKVRDRGRQPQHF. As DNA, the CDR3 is TGTGCCAGCAGTAAGGTACGGGACAGGGGGCGGCAGCCCCAGCATTTT.

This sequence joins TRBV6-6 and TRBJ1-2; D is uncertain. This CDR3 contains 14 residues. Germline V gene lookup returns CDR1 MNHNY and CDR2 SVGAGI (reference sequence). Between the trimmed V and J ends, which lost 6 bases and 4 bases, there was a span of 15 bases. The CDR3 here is CASSPGGLPYGYTF. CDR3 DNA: TGTGCCAGCAGCCCAGGTGGGCTCCCCTATGGCTACACCTTC.

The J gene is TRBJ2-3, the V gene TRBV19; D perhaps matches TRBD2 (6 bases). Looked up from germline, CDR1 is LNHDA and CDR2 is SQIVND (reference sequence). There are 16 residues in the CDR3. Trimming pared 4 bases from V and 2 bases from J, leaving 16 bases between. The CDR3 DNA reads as TGTGCCAGTAGTAGTGGGCTAGGAGGGAACACAGATACGCAGTATTTT. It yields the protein CASSSGLGGNTDTQYF.

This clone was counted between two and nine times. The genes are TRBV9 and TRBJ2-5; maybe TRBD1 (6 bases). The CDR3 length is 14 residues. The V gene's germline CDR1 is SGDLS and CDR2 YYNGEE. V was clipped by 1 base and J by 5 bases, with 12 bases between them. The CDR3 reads CASSVTHRVETQYF. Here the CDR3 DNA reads TGTGCCAGCAGCGTAACCCACAGGGTTGAGACCCAGTACTTC. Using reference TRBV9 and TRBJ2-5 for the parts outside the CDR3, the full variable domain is DSGVTQTPKHLITATGQRVTLRCSPRSGDLSVYWYQQSLDQGLQFLIQYYNGEERAKGNILERFSAQQFPDLHSELNLSSLELGDSALYFCASSVTHRVETQYFGPGTRLLVL.

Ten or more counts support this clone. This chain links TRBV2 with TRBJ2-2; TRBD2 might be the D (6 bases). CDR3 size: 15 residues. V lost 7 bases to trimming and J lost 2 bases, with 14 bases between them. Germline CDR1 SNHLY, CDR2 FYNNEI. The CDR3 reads CASKRLAENTGELFF. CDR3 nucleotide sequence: TGTGCCAGCAAACGATTAGCGGAAAACACCGGGGAGCTGTTTTTT.

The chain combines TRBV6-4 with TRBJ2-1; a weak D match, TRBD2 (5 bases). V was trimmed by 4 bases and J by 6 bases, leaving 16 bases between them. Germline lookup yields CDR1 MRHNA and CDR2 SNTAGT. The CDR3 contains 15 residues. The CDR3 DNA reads TGTGCCAGCAGTGCGGAGGAAGGTGGGATCAATGAGCAGTTCTTC. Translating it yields CASSAEEGGINEQFF.

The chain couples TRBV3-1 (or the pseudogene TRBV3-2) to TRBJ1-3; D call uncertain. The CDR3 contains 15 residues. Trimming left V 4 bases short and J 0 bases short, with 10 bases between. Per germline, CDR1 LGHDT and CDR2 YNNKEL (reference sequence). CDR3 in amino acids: CASSPTVISGNTIYF. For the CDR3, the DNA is TGTGCCAGCAGCCCCACGGTTATCTCTGGAAACACCATATATTTT.

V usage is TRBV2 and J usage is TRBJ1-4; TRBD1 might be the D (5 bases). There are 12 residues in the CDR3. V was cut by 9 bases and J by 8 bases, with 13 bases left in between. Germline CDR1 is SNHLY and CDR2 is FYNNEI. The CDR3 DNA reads TGTGCCAGTAAGGGGCAGAAGGAAAAACTGTTTTTT. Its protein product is CASKGQKEKLFF. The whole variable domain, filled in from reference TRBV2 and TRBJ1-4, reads EPEVTQTPSHQVTQMGQEVILRCVPISNHLYFYWYRQILGQKVEFLVSFYNNEISEKSEIFDDQFSVERPDGSNFTLKIRSTKLEDSAMYFCASKGQKEKLFFGSGTQLSVL.

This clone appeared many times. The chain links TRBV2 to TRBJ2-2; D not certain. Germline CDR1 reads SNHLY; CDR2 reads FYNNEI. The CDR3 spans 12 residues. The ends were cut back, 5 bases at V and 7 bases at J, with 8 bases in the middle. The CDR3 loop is CASSYVGGELFF. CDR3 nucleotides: TGTGCCAGCAGTTATGTCGGCGGGGAGCTGTTTTTT.

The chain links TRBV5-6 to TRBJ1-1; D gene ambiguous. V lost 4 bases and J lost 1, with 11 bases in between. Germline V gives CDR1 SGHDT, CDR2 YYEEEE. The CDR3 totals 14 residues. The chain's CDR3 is CASSENLWNTEAFF. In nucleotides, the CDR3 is TGTGCCAGCAGCGAGAATCTATGGAACACTGAAGCTTTCTTT.

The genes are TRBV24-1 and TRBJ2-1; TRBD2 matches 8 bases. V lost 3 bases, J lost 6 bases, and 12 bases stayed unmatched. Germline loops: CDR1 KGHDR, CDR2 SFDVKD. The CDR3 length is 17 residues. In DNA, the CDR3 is TGTGCCACCAGTGATCCCTCGAGCGGGGGCCCTTTCAATGAGCAGTTCTTC. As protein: CATSDPSSGGPFNEQFF.

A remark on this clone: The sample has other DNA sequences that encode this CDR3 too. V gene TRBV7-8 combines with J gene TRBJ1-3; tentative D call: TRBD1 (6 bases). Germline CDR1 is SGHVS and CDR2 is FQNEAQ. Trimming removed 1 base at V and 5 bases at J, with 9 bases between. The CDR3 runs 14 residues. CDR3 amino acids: CASSLDRERNTIYF. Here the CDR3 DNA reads TGTGCCAGCAGCTTAGACAGGGAACGAAACACCATATATTTT.

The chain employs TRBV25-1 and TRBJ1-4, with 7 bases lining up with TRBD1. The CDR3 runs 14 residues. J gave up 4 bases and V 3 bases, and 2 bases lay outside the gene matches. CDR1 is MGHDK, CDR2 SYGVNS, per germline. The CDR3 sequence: CASSETGINEKLFF. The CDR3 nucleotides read TGTGCCAGCAGTGAGACAGGGATTAATGAAAAACTGTTTTTT.

The DNA of the CDR3 is TGTGCCAGCAGTCCCCTGAACACCGGGGAGCTGTTTTTT. Translating it yields CASSPLNTGELFF. The chain combines TRBV27 with TRBJ2-2; D ambiguous. Trimming shortened V by 5 bases and J by 1 base, and 5 bases separated the two germline ends. In germline, CDR1 is MNHEY, CDR2 SMNVEV (reference sequence). CDR3 length: 13 amino acids.

CDR3 coding DNA: TGTGCCAGTAGTTCATACAAGGGCGGGGGGGAGTTCTTAAATGAGCAGTTCTTC. Translation: CASSSYKGGGEFLNEQFF. The gene calls are TRBV19 and TRBJ2-1, with 9 positions matching TRBD2. CDR1 is LNHDA, CDR2 SQIVND, per germline (reference sequence). J lost 7 bases, V lost 5 bases, and 18 bases had no gene match. This CDR3 has 18 amino acids.

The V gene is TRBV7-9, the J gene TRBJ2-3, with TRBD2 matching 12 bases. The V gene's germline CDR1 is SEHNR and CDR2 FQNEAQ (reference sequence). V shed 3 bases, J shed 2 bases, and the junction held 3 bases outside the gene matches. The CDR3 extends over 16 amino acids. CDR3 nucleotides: TGTGCCAGCAGCTTCAGACTAGCGGGGGACACAGATACGCAGTATTTT. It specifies CASSFRLAGDTDTQYF.